The rows below give T cell receptor beta chains drawn from one sample of a study of T cell responses to AZD1222 COVID-19 vaccine. Assay used: immunoSEQ multiplex PCR; TCRdb lists only in-frame clones, some missing. The sample records 160,000 or so clones, 85% to 95% being singletons. The sequencing used peripheral blood, collected 28 days after the second AZD1222 dose. The receptors here all came from an adult who received the AZD1222 COVID-19 vaccine. Both conserved end residues are part of each CDR3. The D gene is left open where the match is weak. For some rows the clone size is stated as once, few or many, or as a class when expanded; others skip it.

size,J,V,D,DNA,CDR3
NA,TRBJ1-2,TRBV10-2,TRBD1,TGCGCCAGCAGTGCAGGGGGGAATGGCTACACCTTC,CASSAGGNGYTF
NA,TRBJ2-2,TRBV5-1,NA,TGCGCCAGCAGCTTGGGGCAGCCGAACACCGGGGAGCTGTTTTTT,CASSLGQPNTGELFF
NA,TRBJ2-1,TRBV6-2/TRBV6-3,TRBD2,TGTGCCAGCAGTTACTCGAGACCGGGACTAGTCTACAATGAGCAGTTCTTC,CASSYSRPGLVYNEQFF
NA,TRBJ2-1,TRBV15,NA,TGTGCCACCAGCATGCCTTCGACGAACCCCAGATCGGAGCAGTTCTTC,CATSMPSTNPRSEQFF
NA,TRBJ2-3,TRBV6-5,TRBD2,TGTGCCAGCAGTTACCTAGCGGGAGTCGAGGGTACGCAGTATTTT,CASSYLAGVEGTQYF
NA,TRBJ2-2,TRBV25-1,TRBD1,TGTGCCAGCAGTGAAGGCTACAGGGGTCCCACCGGGGAGCTGTTTTTT,CASSEGYRGPTGELFF
NA,TRBJ1-2,TRBV12-3/TRBV12-4,NA,TGTGCCAGCAGTTTACCAGGGCCCTATGGCTACACCTTC,CASSLPGPYGYTF
NA,TRBJ1-1,TRBV5-8,NA,TGTGCCAGCAGCACTTGGGGGGACACTGAAGCTTTCTTT,CASSTWGDTEAFF
few,TRBJ2-1,TRBV6-2/TRBV6-3,TRBD2,TGTGCCAGCAGTTCTCTAGCGGTCTCCTACAATGAGCAGTTCTTC,CASSSLAVSYNEQFF
NA,TRBJ1-3,TRBV7-9,NA,TGTGCCAGCAGCTTCGAGGGGCGCGTGACCATATATTTT,CASSFEGRVTIYF
NA,TRBJ1-2,TRBV29-1,TRBD1,TGCAGCGTCGACTTTACAGGGGCGAGCTATGGCTACACCTTC,CSVDFTGASYGYTF
NA,TRBJ1-1,TRBV7-9,TRBD1,TGTGCCAGCAGCCAAAGACAGGGCGTGAACACTGAAGCTTTCTTT,CASSQRQGVNTEAFF
once,TRBJ2-7,TRBV27,NA,TGTGCCAGCAGTTTGGGACCTACAGGCTCCTACGAGCAGTACTTC,CASSLGPTGSYEQYF
NA,TRBJ1-1,TRBV6-5,NA,TGTGCCAGCAGCCGTGACAGCATGAACACTGAAGCTTTCTTT,CASSRDSMNTEAFF
NA,TRBJ1-1,TRBV7-9,NA,TGTGCCAGCAGCCCGAATACGGGAGCTTTCTTT,CASSPNTGAFF
NA,TRBJ2-7,TRBV4-3,NA,TGCGCCAGCAGCCAAGGCCGGGACAACTTTTACGAGCAGTACTTC,CASSQGRDNFYEQYF
NA,TRBJ2-7,TRBV28,NA,TGTGCCAGCAGTTTACTGTGGGGACCCGACTACGAGCAGTACTTC,CASSLLWGPDYEQYF
few,TRBJ1-5,TRBV6-5,NA,TGTGCCAGCGCAGGGCAGTATAGCAATCAGCCCCAGCATTTT,CASAGQYSNQPQHF
NA,TRBJ2-2,TRBV19,NA,TGTGCCAGTAGTATTGGGGGCACCGGGGAGCTGTTTTTT,CASSIGGTGELFF
NA,TRBJ2-3,TRBV7-2,NA,TGTGCCAGCAGCTTAGTCGGCCGTAGCAGCACAGATACGCAGTATTTT,CASSLVGRSSTDTQYF
NA,TRBJ2-7,TRBV7-8,NA,TGTGCCAGCAGCTTGCGGGGAAAATCCTACGAGCAGTACTTC,CASSLRGKSYEQYF
NA,TRBJ2-1,TRBV21-1,NA,TGTGCCAGCAGCAAAGAAGATAGCGGGAATAGCTACCGGTACAATGAGCAGTTCTTC,CASSKEDSGNSYRYNEQFF
NA,TRBJ1-4,TRBV27,NA,TGTGCCAGCAGTTCAACAGGGACAACTAATGAAAAACTGTTTTTT,CASSSTGTTNEKLFF
NA,TRBJ1-2,TRBV19,NA,TGTGCCAGTAGTATACCCGCTGAGAGGGGGACGAACTATGGCTACACCTTC,CASSIPAERGTNYGYTF
NA,TRBJ2-3,TRBV5-1,TRBD1,TGCGCCAGCAGCCCTATGACAGGGGAGGATACGCAGTATTTT,CASSPMTGEDTQYF
NA,TRBJ1-1,TRBV9,NA,TGTGCCAGCAGCCCCTCGGTGGGACTTACTGAAGCTTTCTTT,CASSPSVGLTEAFF
NA,TRBJ2-7,TRBV12-3/TRBV12-4,TRBD1,TGTGCCAGCAGCCTACAGGGGTACGAGCAGTACTTC,CASSLQGYEQYF
NA,TRBJ2-1,TRBV24-1,TRBD2,TGTGCCACCAGTGGCGGGAGCGGGCCATACAATGAGCAGTTCTTC,CATSGGSGPYNEQFF
once,TRBJ1-3,TRBV27,TRBD1,TGTGCCAGCAAAAAATCCGGGACAGCCTCTGGAAACACCATATATTTT,CASKKSGTASGNTIYF
NA,TRBJ2-4,TRBV19,NA,TGTGCCAGTAGTATCCAGTCGGGACCGGGAAACATTCAGTACTTC,CASSIQSGPGNIQYF
NA,TRBJ1-5,TRBV12-3/TRBV12-4,TRBD1,TGTGCCACAACGACAGGGCGGGATCAGCCCCAGCATTTT,CATTTGRDQPQHF
NA,TRBJ2-2,TRBV12-2,NA,TGTGCAAGTCGCGTTAGCGGGAGGAACACCGGGGAGCTGTTTTTT,CASRVSGRNTGELFF
NA,TRBJ1-1,TRBV2,NA,TGTGCCAGCGGCGATATGGCTTTCTTT,CASGDMAFF
NA,TRBJ2-7,TRBV27,NA,TGTGCCAGCAGTTTAGGGCTAGGCTACGAGCAGTACTTC,CASSLGLGYEQYF
NA,TRBJ1-1,TRBV23-1,TRBD1,TGCGCCAGCAGTCAACCCCGGACAGGGGAGAGCGCTGAAGCTTTCTTT,CASSQPRTGESAEAFF
NA,TRBJ2-2,TRBV5-1,NA,TGCGCCAGCAGCTTGGCGGGACTGCAGCTCACCGGGGAGCTGTTTTTT,CASSLAGLQLTGELFF
NA,TRBJ2-3,TRBV29-1,TRBD2,TGCAGCGTTGGCGGGGGTCGGGGCACAGATACGCAGTATTTT,CSVGGGRGTDTQYF
NA,TRBJ1-4,TRBV6-1,NA,TGTGCAACCGAAGGGGGTGTGACTAATGAAAAACTGTTTTTT,CATEGGVTNEKLFF
few,TRBJ2-7,TRBV10-3,TRBD2,TGTGCCATCAGCGACCTTTCTAGCGGGCTTTCCTACGAGCAGTACTTC,CAISDLSSGLSYEQYF
NA,TRBJ1-1,TRBV28,TRBD1,TGTGCCAGCAGCCTACCTGGACAGGGGATCTCCGCTTTCTTT,CASSLPGQGISAFF
once,TRBJ2-3,TRBV9,TRBD2,TGTGCCAGCAGCGCGAGCGGGAGGACAGATACGCAGTATTTT,CASSASGRTDTQYF
NA,TRBJ2-7,TRBV19,NA,TGTGCCAGCCCGTTCGTCCAGCGGAGCTCCTACGAGCAGTACTTC,CASPFVQRSSYEQYF